Listed below are T cell receptor beta chains from one sample, sequenced in a study of OX40 agonist ivuxolimab in advanced cancers. Some clones are missing from TCRdb's copy, which holds only in-frame ones; the method was immunoSEQ multiplex PCR. This repertoire shows roughly 100,000 clones, 85% to 95% found once; its top ten account for roughly 0.27%. The sample was CD4+ or CD8+ T cells sorted from blood, taken in a trial of the OX40 agonist ivuxolimab. Receptors originate from an adult with an advanced solid tumor such as melanoma, head and neck, liver or kidney cancer. Each CDR3 is given with its conserved first and last residue. A D gene is named only where the DNA matches it firmly. Clone size is not always given. Where it is, it says once, few, many or a class for expanded clones.

size	length	V	J	D	CDR3	DNA
.	13	TRBV28	TRBJ2-2	.	CASSLAGTGELFF	TGTGCCAGCAGTTTGGCCGGCACCGGGGAGCTGTTTTTT
.	15	TRBV4-3	TRBJ2-3	TRBD2	CASSQRGRGADTQYF	TGCGCCAGCAGCCAGCGCGGGAGAGGGGCAGATACGCAGTATTTT
few	15	TRBV4-3	TRBJ2-3	.	CASSLQNSRSDTQYF	TGCGCCAGCAGCCTCCAAAATTCTAGAAGTGATACGCAGTATTTT
.	11	TRBV20-1	TRBJ2-5	.	CSAPFMETQYF	TGCAGTGCTCCCTTCATGGAGACCCAGTACTTC
.	13	TRBV7-2	TRBJ2-5	.	CASSRSLEETQYF	TGTGCCAGCAGCCGGTCCTTGGAAGAGACCCAGTACTTC
.	16	TRBV19	TRBJ1-3	.	CASSIGGILSGNTIYF	TGTGCCAGTAGTATCGGCGGAATCCTCTCTGGAAACACCATATATTTT
.	14	TRBV5-1	TRBJ1-5	.	CASSSTVGDQPQHF	TGCGCCAGCAGCTCGACCGTCGGGGATCAGCCCCAGCATTTT
.	15	TRBV6-5	TRBJ1-5	.	CASSYDTNSNQPQHF	TGTGCCAGCAGTTACGATACCAATAGCAATCAGCCCCAGCATTTT
.	17	TRBV4-2	TRBJ1-2	TRBD1	CASSQELSGQANYGYTF	TGTGCCAGCAGCCAAGAGTTATCAGGACAGGCTAACTATGGCTACACCTTC
.	13	TRBV11-2	TRBJ2-1	.	CASSSRRFFEQFF	TGTGCCAGCAGCTCCCGTCGGTTTTTTGAGCAGTTCTTC
.	14	TRBV28	TRBJ2-3	.	CASSRASATDTQYF	TGTGCCAGCAGTAGAGCAAGCGCCACAGATACGCAGTATTTT
once	15	TRBV18	TRBJ1-5	.	CASSPVQGSNQPQHF	TGTGCCAGCTCACCGGTACAGGGAAGCAATCAGCCCCAGCATTTT
.	13	TRBV18	TRBJ2-6	.	CASSPSGANVLTF	TGTGCCAGCTCACCCTCTGGGGCCAACGTCCTGACTTTC
.	19	TRBV30	TRBJ1-5	.	CAWSNSILQVHYSNQPQHF	TGTGCCTGGAGTAATTCCATTCTACAGGTACACTATAGCAATCAGCCCCAGCATTTT
.	15	TRBV19	TRBJ1-5	.	CASSPRLGLFQPQHF	TGTGCCAGTAGTCCCCGACTTGGACTTTTTCAGCCCCAGCATTTT
.	12	TRBV28	TRBJ1-1	.	CATRRGSTEAFF	TGTGCCACCCGAAGGGGGAGCACTGAAGCTTTCTTT
few	15	TRBV18	TRBJ1-5	.	CASSPNGGNDQPQHF	TGTGCCAGCTCACCCAACGGGGGAAATGACCAGCCCCAGCATTTT
.	13	TRBV5-1	TRBJ1-1	.	CASRNRDNTEAFF	TGCGCCAGCCGGAACAGGGATAACACTGAAGCTTTCTTT
.	12	TRBV15	TRBJ1-2	.	CATSRGNYGYTF	TGTGCCACCAGCAGAGGAAATTATGGCTACACCTTC
.	12	TRBV6-1	TRBJ1-2	.	CASSLKGVGYTF	TGTGCCAGCAGTCTAAAGGGGGTCGGCTACACCTTC
.	12	TRBV30	TRBJ1-2	.	CAWLGVNKVGTF	TGTGCCTGGTTGGGAGTGAATAAGGTGGGCACCTTC
.	16	TRBV7-3	TRBJ2-1	TRBD2	CASSPEPGLGYNEQFF	TGTGCCAGCAGCCCGGAACCGGGACTAGGTTACAATGAGCAGTTCTTC
.	13	TRBV9	TRBJ1-1	.	CASSGRTYTEAFF	TGTGCCAGCAGCGGCAGGACCTACACTGAAGCTTTCTTT
.	13	TRBV2	TRBJ2-3	.	CASRARPTDTQYF	TGTGCCAGCAGAGCAAGACCTACAGATACGCAGTATTTT
.	15	TRBV7-2	TRBJ2-3	.	CASSFDTGFTDTQYF	TGTGCCAGCAGCTTCGACACGGGGTTCACAGATACGCAGTATTTT
.	19	TRBV4-2	TRBJ2-4	.	CASSQTSYSQGRVKNIQYF	TGTGCCAGCAGCCAAACGAGCTATTCACAGGGAAGAGTCAAAAACATTCAGTACTTC